This T cell receptor beta chain was captured by sequencing in a study of blood T cells in healthy people across ages. A second roughly 7 to 11 cycle PCR used barcoded and J-beta primers. Each cDNA molecule received a tag from a template-switch adaptor that had 12 random nucleotides. Using its own MiXCR run on the 5' RACE reads, TCRdb lists one record per CDR3 protein. The sample has 1.5 million to 2 million distinct CDR3 sequences, 28% seen once. This clonotype turned up a few times. The antigen remains undetermined. The study's findings and limits: Because sorting was not performed, PBMCs prevented conclusive naive versus antigen-experienced comparison.

With V trimmed by 0 bases and J by 5 bases, 10 bases remained unmatched. CDR1 and CDR2 from the germline V gene are MGHRA and YSYEKL. CDR3 size: 17 residues. Specimen: blood. The clonotype originates from a woman in her twenties or thirties in good health. This sequence joins TRBV4-1 and TRBJ2-5; TRBD2 aligns across 9 bases. CDR3 residues: CASSQDGLRGGVETQYF. CDR3 nucleotides: TGCGCCAGCAGCCAAGATGGGTTGCGGGGGGGCGTCGAGACCCAGTACTTC.